Each of the 6 T cell receptor beta chains below was sequenced from the same sample in a study of metastatic and nonmetastatic thyroid tumors (dated by TCRdb to 2020 to 2021). Receptors were amplified or captured by PCR. The sequencer listed for this sample is Illumina HiSeq 4000. TCRdb handled the public reads itself, with Q25 trimming in fastp and clone calling in MiXCR, and kept productive beta chains. The sample table lists about 3,600 clones, roughly 36% of them with a count of one. The top ten clones comprise about 20% of the sample. Before undergoing thyroid surgery, none of the patients had been given any kind of treatment. Sequenced sample: adjacent normal tissue. The receptors come from a female donor with papillary thyroid cancer or a benign thyroid nodule (not recorded which). Some clones in this sample may be carry-over from other donors' samples.

In this sample, this clone turned up a few times. The V and J genes are TRBV6-6 and TRBJ2-7; D is possibly TRBD2 (6 bases). CDR3 length: 15 amino acids. V was trimmed by 0 bases and J by 3 bases, leaving 12 bases between them. The germline V gene encodes CDR1 MNHNY and CDR2 SVGAGI (reference sequence). The CDR3 nucleotides read TGTGCCAGCAGTTACTCTTCTAGCGTAGTCTACGAGCAGTACTTC. It yields the protein CASSYSSSVVYEQYF.

The chain recombines TRBV2 with TRBJ2-1; D is perhaps TRBD2 (6 bases). V was trimmed by 5 bases and J by 8 bases, leaving 10 bases between them. Germline CDR1 and CDR2: SNHLY and FYNNEI. The CDR3 length is 12 residues. As DNA, the CDR3 is TGTGCCAGCAGTACCGGGGAGGATGAGCAGTTCTTC. The encoded protein is CASSTGEDEQFF. The variable domain in full, with the rest retrieved from reference TRBV2 and TRBJ2-1, is EPEVTQTPSHQVTQMGQEVILRCVPISNHLYFYWYRQILGQKVEFLVSFYNNEISEKSEIFDDQFSVERPDGSNFTLKIRSTKLEDSAMYFCASSTGEDEQFFGPGTRLTVL.

The chain links TRBV4-1 to TRBJ2-5; 11 nucleotides align to TRBD2. The CDR3 runs to 19 residues. The germline V gene has CDR1 MGHRA and CDR2 YSYEKL. V lost 0 bases to trimming and J lost 6 bases; unmatched junction nucleotides: 15. CDR3 in DNA: TGCGCCAGCAGCCAAGACGGGACTTGGGCTAGCGGGGGGTTGAAGACCCAGTACTTC. Translation gives CASSQDGTWASGGLKTQYF.

The chain carries TRBV5-6 and TRBJ2-1; D is unresolved. This CDR3 is built from 14 residues. Between the trimmed V and J ends, which lost 4 bases and 7 bases, there was a span of 15 bases. Germline values: CDR1 SGHDT, CDR2 YYEEEE. CDR3 bases: TGTGCCAGCAGCCCCGTTTCAGGATGGAATGAGCAGTTCTTC. Protein: CASSPVSGWNEQFF.

Worth noting for this clone: A junction end diverges from the germline sequence, so it may reflect a read error. The V and J genes are TRBV19 and TRBJ2-6, with 10 bases aligning to TRBD1. This CDR3 has 20 amino acids. Germline CDR1 reads LNHDA; CDR2 reads SQIVND (reference sequence). CDR3 loop: CASSIQPGTGASSGANVLTF. Here the CDR3 DNA reads TGTGCCAGTAGTATTCAACCCGGGACAGGGGCTAGCTCTGGGGCCAACGTCCTGACCTTC.

Comments on this clone: Within the sample, other DNA sequences also encode this same CDR3. The chain combines TRBV20-1 with TRBJ2-3; 9 bases are shared with TRBD1. The germline V gene encodes CDR1 DFQATT and CDR2 SNEGSKA (reference sequence). The trim removed 2 bases at V and 6 bases at J, leaving 9 bases unmatched. The CDR3 runs to 15 residues. This CDR3 is CSARRRDRDSDTQYF. The CDR3 DNA sequence: TGCAGTGCTAGACGTCGGGACAGGGATTCTGATACGCAGTATTTT.